This T cell receptor (beta chain) was identified in a study of T cells in Graves' hyperthyroidism and ophthalmopathy. Graves' hyperthyroidism was deemed stable given no ophthalmopathy progression within 18 months. In making diagnoses, clinical symptoms, serum thyroxine and TRAb, thyroid ultrasound and orbital computed tomography were all used. The investigators amplified TCR beta CDR3 regions from RNA transcripts. RT-PCR in the first round (using the HTBI primer set) targeted the TCR CDR3. TCRdb re-called the multiplex PCR reads through MiXCR, storing one row per CDR3 protein. The table includes about 520,000 distinct CDR3 sequences, less than 25% detected once. A few counts support this clonotype. CDR3 length equals 13 residues. Germline V gene lookup returns CDR1 MNHNS and CDR2 SASEGT. The V end was cut by 7 bases, the J end by 1 base, with 11 bases between.

This clonotype originated in a man between 18 and 35 years old with Graves' hyperthyroidism. Sequenced material: blood. The chain joins TRBV6-1 to TRBJ2-7, with D perhaps matching TRBD1 (6 bases). The CDR3 sequence: CASNGQQSYEQYF. The CDR3, as DNA: TGTGCCAGCAACGGACAGCAGTCCTACGAGCAGTACTTC.